The 31 T cell receptor beta chains below were found in one sample sequenced in a study of T cell responses to AZD1222 COVID-19 vaccine. This table comes from immunoSEQ multiplex PCR, and its TCRdb copy is limited to in-frame clones, with some not included. The sample holds about 110,000 clones, roughly 90% seen once. This specimen consisted of peripheral blood, obtained 28 days after the second AZD1222 dose. The receptors come from an adult who received the AZD1222 COVID-19 vaccine.

The chain employs TRBV6-5 and TRBJ2-6, with a possible D match to TRBD1 (6 bases). V was pared by 7 bases and J by 2 bases, with 9 bases between. The CDR3 length is 14 residues. Germline V lookup: CDR1 MNHEY, CDR2 SVGAGI. This chain's CDR3 is CASIWGPGANVLTF. The CDR3, as DNA: TGTGCCAGCATTTGGGGGCCTGGGGCCAACGTCCTGACTTTC.

This rearrangement joins TRBV7-2 to TRBJ2-7; 13 bases are a match to TRBD2. Germline loops: CDR1 SGHTA, CDR2 FQGNSA. CDR3 size: 16 residues. Germline trimming cut 0 bases from V and 2 bases from J; bases unmatched to any gene: 1. CDR3 sequence: CASSLAGTSGAYEQYF. Here the CDR3 DNA reads TGTGCCAGCAGCTTAGCTGGGACTAGCGGGGCCTACGAGCAGTACTTC.

V and J are TRBV18 and TRBJ1-5; 10 nucleotides match TRBD1. The CDR3 has 18 amino acids. In germline, CDR1 is KGHSH, CDR2 LQKENI. The V segment lost 3 bases and the J segment 3 bases; nucleotides outside the gene matches: 11. The CDR3 reads CASSPPGQGTINNQPQHF. Here the CDR3 DNA reads TGTGCCAGCTCACCTCCGGGACAGGGGACGATAAACAATCAGCCCCAGCATTTT. Full variable domain (missing parts from reference TRBV18 and TRBJ1-5): NAGVMQNPRHLVRRRGQEARLRCSPMKGHSHVYWYRQLPEEGLKFMVYLQKENIIDESGMPKERFSAEFPKEGPSILRIQQVVRGDSAAYFCASSPPGQGTINNQPQHFGDGTRLSIL.

The CDR3 coding sequence is TGTGCCAGCAGCTTAGCCCGGGACAGGGTAAGCTACGAGCAGTACTTC. Protein: CASSLARDRVSYEQYF. The chain employs TRBV7-2 and TRBJ2-7; 9 bases are shared with TRBD1. Germline-derived CDR1 and CDR2 are SGHTA and FQGNSA. This CDR3 has 16 amino acids. V shed 0 bases, J shed 3 bases, and the junction held 6 bases outside the gene matches.

V usage is TRBV18 and J usage is TRBJ1-1; perhaps TRBD1 as D (5 bases). The germline gives CDR1 KGHSH, CDR2 LQKENI. CDR3 length equals 13 residues. The V and J ends lost 6 bases and 1 base respectively, with 9 bases between them. The CDR3 DNA follows: TGTGCCAGCTCGGGGGAGGGGAACACTGAAGCTTTCTTT. Translated, it gives CASSGEGNTEAFF.

J is TRBJ2-7 and V is TRBV6-2 or TRBV6-3, with TRBD1 as a possible D gene (6 bases). Germline V lookup: CDR1 MNHEY, CDR2 SVGEGT. V lost 5 bases to trimming and J lost 3 bases, with 14 bases between them. This CDR3 is 14 amino acids long. Here the CDR3 DNA reads TGTGCCAGCAGTGCACAGGGCTTGGACTACGAGCAGTACTTC. Encoded protein: CASSAQGLDYEQYF.

V is TRBV5-1 and J is TRBJ2-3; 7 nucleotides line up with TRBD2. V was clipped by 3 bases and J by 0 bases; unmatched bases: 4. CDR3 length: 15 amino acids. Germline V CDR1 and CDR2: SGHRS, YFSETQ. CDR3 nucleotide sequence: TGCGCCAGCAGCTCCCCTAGCGGAAGCACAGATACGCAGTATTTT. This encodes CASSSPSGSTDTQYF.

V usage is TRBV5-1 and J usage is TRBJ2-7; the D gene could be TRBD1 or TRBD2 (6 bases each). Germline assignment: CDR1 SGHRS and CDR2 YFSETQ. This CDR3 is 14 amino acids long. Between the trimmed V and J ends, which lost 6 bases and 6 bases, there was a span of 19 bases. CDR3 nucleotides: TGCGCCAGCACCCCGGCCCCGGGGGCCAGCGAGCAGTACTTC. Protein: CASTPAPGASEQYF.

CDR3 region: CASSPRYRGGGYTF. The CDR3 coding sequence is TGTGCCAGCAGCCCAAGATACAGGGGGGGTGGCTACACCTTC. J is TRBJ1-2 and V is TRBV3-1 (or the pseudogene TRBV3-2); 8 bases match TRBD1. The germline V gene encodes CDR1 LGHDT and CDR2 YNNKEL (reference sequence). V was clipped by 4 bases and J by 7 bases; unmatched bases: 8. CDR3 length: 14 amino acids.

This chain joins TRBV6-1 and TRBJ2-7; D ambiguous. V was shortened by 1 base and J by 2 bases, with 12 bases between the two germline ends. Germline-derived CDR1 and CDR2 are MNHNS and SASEGT. The CDR3 extends over 15 amino acids. Written as DNA, the CDR3 is TGTGCCAGCAGTGAAGGGCCCTCCGGTACCTACGAGCAGTACTTC. Protein product: CASSEGPSGTYEQYF.

This chain joins TRBV7-9 and TRBJ2-1; D tentatively fits TRBD1 or TRBD2 (5 bases each). Germline-derived CDR1 and CDR2 are SEHNR and FQNEAQ (reference sequence). Deletions cut 1 base from V and 5 bases from J, with 9 bases between. The CDR3 sequence is 14 residues long. For the CDR3, the DNA is TGTGCCAGCAGCTTAGGGGACGATGACAATGAGCAGTTCTTC. Amino acid sequence: CASSLGDDDNEQFF.

This rearrangement joins TRBV7-2 to TRBJ1-1, with 9 bases lining up with TRBD1. Trimming at V came to 5 bases and at J to 5 bases, leaving 6 bases not matched to a gene. Germline assignment: CDR1 SGHTA and CDR2 FQGNSA. This CDR3 spans 14 amino acids. The CDR3 coding sequence is TGTGCCAGCAGCGCGGACAGGGGAAGGACTGAAGCTTTCTTT. Translated, it gives CASSADRGRTEAFF. The variable domain in full, completed from reference TRBV7-2 and TRBJ1-1, reads GAGVSQSPSNKVTEKGKDVELRCDPISGHTALYWYRQSLGQGLEFLIYFQGNSAPDKSGLPSDRFSAERTGGSVSTLTIQRTQQEDSAVYLCASSADRGRTEAFFGQGTRLTVV.

This chain connects TRBV10-3 to TRBJ2-5, with no clear D. CDR3 length: 14 amino acids. V was trimmed by 3 bases and J by 0 bases, leaving 8 bases between them. Germline loops: CDR1 ENHRY, CDR2 SYGVKD. CDR3 DNA: TGTGCCATCAGTGATGTCAGGAACCAAGAGACCCAGTACTTC. This sequence encodes CAISDVRNQETQYF.

V usage is TRBV5-4 and J usage is TRBJ2-2; D is possibly TRBD2 (6 bases). The CDR3 length is 15 residues. Trimming shortened V by 4 bases and J by 7 bases, and 17 bases separated the two germline ends. Germline CDR1 is SGHNT and CDR2 is YYREEE (reference sequence). CDR3 sequence (DNA): TGTGCCAGCAGCGGAGGGCTAATTCGGGACGGGGAGCTGTTTTTT. Protein: CASSGGLIRDGELFF.

The V gene is TRBV6-6, the J gene TRBJ1-2; no clear D. The germline V gene encodes CDR1 MNHNY and CDR2 SVGAGI (reference sequence). The CDR3 has 12 residues. Trimming shortened V by 8 bases and J by 4 bases, and 11 bases separated the two germline ends. The CDR3 DNA follows: TGTGCCAGCGAGGACGGATCCTATGGCTACACCTTC. Translation: CASEDGSYGYTF.

This chain links TRBV7-8 with TRBJ1-5; 9 bases fit TRBD1. Per the germline V gene, CDR1 is SGHVS and CDR2 is FQNEAQ. J was trimmed by 5 bases and V by 4 bases; bases with no gene match: 3. The CDR3 totals 14 residues. CDR3 region: CASSSWDRDQPQHF. Written as DNA, the CDR3 is TGTGCCAGCAGCTCCTGGGACAGGGATCAGCCCCAGCATTTT.

The chain has TRBV3-1 (or the pseudogene TRBV3-2) and TRBJ2-2; D unclear. Germline lookup yields CDR1 LGHDT and CDR2 YNNKEL (reference sequence). Trimming shortened V by 1 base and J by 8 bases, and 8 bases separated the two germline ends. The CDR3 length is 13 residues. In DNA form, the CDR3 reads TGTGCCAGCAGCCAAGCTAGAACGGGGGAGCTGTTTTTT. Translation gives CASSQARTGELFF.

This chain uses TRBV29-1 with TRBJ1-2, with D possibly matching TRBD1 (5 bases). CDR1 and CDR2 from the germline V gene are SQVTM and ANQGSEA. Trimming took 4 bases from V and 2 from J, leaving 8 bases between them. This CDR3 is built from 12 residues. The CDR3 protein is CSVAGRNYGYTF. In DNA form, the CDR3 reads TGCAGCGTTGCAGGGCGCAACTATGGCTACACCTTC. The full variable domain, its missing parts supplied by reference TRBV29-1 and TRBJ1-2, is SAVISQKPSRDICQRGTSLTIQCQVDSQVTMMFWYRQQPGQSLTLIATANQGSEATYESGFVIDKFPISRPNLTFSTLTVSNMSPEDSSIYLCSVAGRNYGYTFGSGTRLTVV.

The chain is built from TRBV25-1 and TRBJ2-7; TRBD1 is a possible D gene (5 bases). The CDR3 consists of 14 residues. The V gene lost 3 bases and the J gene lost 3 bases, with 12 bases spanning the gap. Germline V gene sequence: CDR1 MGHDK, CDR2 SYGVNS. The CDR3 loop is CASSELTAVYEQYF. CDR3 bases: TGTGCCAGCAGTGAGTTGACAGCAGTCTACGAGCAGTACTTC.

The gene calls are TRBV19 and TRBJ1-2, with D unresolved. The CDR3 sequence is 13 residues long. V was shortened by 5 bases and J by 4 bases, with 11 bases between the two germline ends. The germline V gene encodes CDR1 LNHDA and CDR2 SQIVND (reference sequence). The CDR3 region is CASSGNSFYGYTF. CDR3 nucleotides: TGTGCCAGTAGTGGGAACAGTTTCTATGGCTACACCTTC.

This rearrangement joins TRBV12-3 or TRBV12-4 to TRBJ1-6; D remains ambiguous. The CDR3 loop spans 12 amino acids. Trimming pared 3 bases from V and 8 bases from J, leaving 5 bases between. CDR3 in amino acids: CASSLPYSPLHF. DNA for the CDR3: TGTGCCAGCAGTTTGCCATATTCACCCCTCCACTTT.

The chain joins TRBV23-1 to TRBJ2-3, with D uncertain. TRBV23-1 is given ORF status, its function remaining uncertain. V lost 0 bases and J lost 9, with 28 bases in between. The CDR3 is 19 amino acids. The CDR3 sequence is CASSQSVRVSETLCRTQYF. As DNA, the CDR3 is TGCGCCAGCAGTCAATCGGTTAGGGTTTCCGAGACCCTTTGTAGGACGCAGTATTTT.

The gene calls are TRBV4-3 and TRBJ1-1, with D unclear. Germline V gene data show CDR1 as LGHNA and CDR2 as YSLEER. The CDR3 is 15 amino acids. The germline V and J ends were trimmed by 1 base and 1 base, with 10 bases remaining between them. The CDR3 DNA follows: TGCGCCAGCAGCCAAGTAATACGAGGGAACACTGAAGCTTTCTTT. Translating it yields CASSQVIRGNTEAFF.

The chain couples TRBV6-2 or TRBV6-3 to TRBJ1-1; possible D gene TRBD1, 5 bases. The CDR3 contains 14 residues. Germline V lookup: CDR1 MNHEY, CDR2 SVGEGT. Trimming shortened V by 6 bases and J by 5 bases, and 16 bases separated the two germline ends. The CDR3 spells CASSLSGGQTEAFF. Here the CDR3 DNA reads TGTGCCAGCAGCCTCTCGGGGGGTCAAACTGAAGCTTTCTTT.

The rearrangement uses TRBV5-1 and TRBJ2-3, with TRBD2 identical over 15 bases. V shed 3 bases, J shed 0 bases, and the junction held 5 bases outside the gene matches. There are 18 residues in the CDR3. The germline V gene has CDR1 SGHRS and CDR2 YFSETQ. The CDR3 here is CASSSGLAGGASTDTQYF. As DNA, the CDR3 is TGCGCCAGCAGCTCGGGACTAGCGGGGGGCGCTAGCACAGATACGCAGTATTTT.

The CDR3 region has the DNA TGTGCCAGCAGTTTAAGGGGACAGCATCGTTCACCCCTCCACTTT. Its protein product is CASSLRGQHRSPLHF. V usage is TRBV28 and J usage is TRBJ1-6, with TRBD1 identical over 7 bases. Looked up from germline, CDR1 is MDHEN and CDR2 is SYDVKM. This CDR3 has 15 residues. J was trimmed by 9 bases and V by 2 bases; bases with no gene match: 7. The complete variable domain, with remaining parts taken from reference TRBV28 and TRBJ1-6, reads DVKVTQSSRYLVKRTGEKVFLECVQDMDHENMFWYRQDPGLGLRLIYFSYDVKMKEKGDIPEGYSVSREKKERFSLILESASTNQTSMYLCASSLRGQHRSPLHFGNGTRLTVT.

The V gene is TRBV6-5, the J gene TRBJ1-5, with 10 bases that match TRBD1. Germline V CDR1 and CDR2: MNHEY, SVGAGI. V dropped 0 bases and J dropped 7; count of bases not matched to a gene: 3. The CDR3 totals 15 residues. The chain's CDR3 is CASSYSTGGGQPQHF. The CDR3 DNA sequence: TGTGCCAGCAGTTACTCGACAGGGGGCGGACAGCCCCAGCATTTT.

The V and J genes are TRBV21-1 and TRBJ2-3. TRBV21-1 is labeled a pseudogene. The CDR3 sequence is 11 residues long. CDR3 residues: CASNCTDTQYF. The CDR3 DNA sequence: TGTGCCAGCAATTGCACAGATACGCAGTATTTT.

This chain joins TRBV21-1 and TRBJ1-4; TRBD1 is the table's D call and was not checked against the DNA. TRBV21-1 is tagged as a pseudogene. The CDR3 contains 18 residues. CDR3 sequence reads: CASSPGGGQGAANEKLFF. CDR3 nucleotides: TGTGCCAGCAGCCCCGGGGGGGGACAGGGGGCGGCTAATGAAAAACTGTTTTTT.

The rearrangement uses TRBV5-1 and TRBJ2-5; D might be TRBD1 or TRBD2, each matching 5 bases. V lost 2 bases and J lost 6, with 14 bases in between. Looked up from germline, CDR1 is SGHRS and CDR2 is YFSETQ. The CDR3 is 14 residues long. CDR3 coding DNA: TGCGCCAGCAGCTTATATCAGGGAGAGCAGACCCAGTACTTC. As protein: CASSLYQGEQTQYF. The full variable domain, in which reference TRBV5-1 and TRBJ2-5 provide the parts outside the CDR3, is KAGVTQTPRYLIKTRGQQVTLSCSPISGHRSVSWYQQTPGQGLQFLFEYFSETQRNKGNFPGRFSGRQFSNSRSEMNVSTLELGDSALYLCASSLYQGEQTQYFGPGTRLLVL.

The gene calls are TRBV9 and TRBJ1-2, with no clear D. The V end lost 2 bases, the J end lost 8 bases, and 19 bases lay between the germline ends. The CDR3 is 15 residues long. Germline V lookup: CDR1 SGDLS, CDR2 YYNGEE. This chain's CDR3 is CASSVGQVRTDGYTF. DNA of the CDR3: TGTGCCAGCAGCGTGGGCCAGGTTAGGACTGACGGCTACACCTTC.